Presented here are 30 T cell receptor beta chains from one specimen sequenced in a study of Graves' ophthalmopathy and Graves' hyperthyroidism. From RNA, the CDR3 regions of TCR beta chains were amplified and sequenced. RT-PCR with HTBI primers came first, then second-round multiplex PCR. MiXCR was run by TCRdb on the multiplex PCR reads, yielding one entry per CDR3 protein. The data contain hundreds of thousands of distinct CDR3 sequences, about 44% of them singletons. The sample consisted of peripheral blood. Receptor source: an adult man with Graves' ophthalmopathy.

The V gene is TRBV14, the J gene TRBJ1-1; TRBD1 agrees at 7 bases. In germline, CDR1 is SGHDN, CDR2 FVKESK. The CDR3 sequence is 15 residues long. The ends lost 4 bases at V and 1 base at J; junction bases unmatched: 6. CDR3: CASSPQTGSNTEAFF. The CDR3 DNA reads TGTGCCAGCAGCCCCCAGACAGGGTCGAACACTGAAGCTTTCTTT.

Remarks on this clonotype: One end of the junction varies from germline; a read error may be responsible. The chain uses TRBV10-3 and TRBJ2-7; 7 bases match TRBD2. Germline CDR1 is ENHRY and CDR2 is SYGVKD. This CDR3 contains 15 residues. CDR3 nucleotides: TGTGCCAGCAGTTACTCGAGACTAGCCCTGGGCGAGCAGTACTTC. Protein: CASSYSRLALGEQYF.

This clonotype was seen many times. This chain uses TRBV29-1 with TRBJ1-2, with a possible D match to TRBD1 (6 bases). From germline, CDR1 is SQVTM and CDR2 ANQGSEA. This CDR3 region has 12 residues. In DNA, the CDR3 is TGCGGAAGCCACAGGGCAGGGCCTGGCTACACCTTC. It encodes CGSHRAGPGYTF.

This clonotype has just a few counts. The chain carries TRBV10-2 and TRBJ2-3, with TRBD1 as a possible D gene (6 bases). The CDR3 contains 14 residues. Trimming removed 3 bases from V and 1 base from J, with 8 bases in between. Germline values: CDR1 WSHSY, CDR2 SAAADI. The CDR3 coding sequence is TGCGCCAGCAGTGAACAGGGACGCACAGATACGCAGTATTTT. This sequence encodes CASSEQGRTDTQYF.

This clonotype was detected only a few times. The chain employs TRBV19 and TRBJ1-5; D is perhaps TRBD1 (6 bases). CDR3 length: 15 amino acids. In germline, CDR1 is LNHDA, CDR2 SQIVND (reference sequence). V lost 5 bases, J lost 1 base, and 12 bases lay in between. The CDR3 reads CASSSLDSSNQPQHF. The CDR3 nucleotides read TGTGCCAGTAGTTCCCTGGACAGCAGCAATCAGCCCCAGCATTTT.

This clonotype appeared many times. The V gene is TRBV9, the J gene TRBJ2-5, with a tentative D call TRBD2 (5 bases). The CDR3 runs 14 residues. With 0 bases removed from V and 2 bases from J, the gap between germline ends came to 8 bases. Germline CDR1 and CDR2: SGDLS and YYNGEE. The CDR3 nucleotides are TGTGCCAGCAGCGTAGGACTATCTCAAGAGACCCAGTACTTC. This gives the protein CASSVGLSQETQYF.

This clonotype was detected ten times or more. The V and J genes are TRBV7-2 and TRBJ2-7, with D tentatively TRBD1 (6 bases). The CDR3 consists of 11 residues. Germline V CDR1 and CDR2: SGHTA, FQGNSA. Trimming removed 6 bases from V and 5 bases from J, with 8 bases in between. The CDR3 DNA is TGTGCCAGCAGTCCAGGGGACGAGCAGTACTTC. Its protein product is CASSPGDEQYF.

This clonotype was seen ten or more times. The chain combines TRBV2 with TRBJ2-5, with TRBD2 as a possible D gene (5 bases). There are 14 residues in the CDR3. The germline V gene encodes CDR1 SNHLY and CDR2 FYNNEI. V lost 2 bases to trimming and J lost 2 bases, with 9 bases between them. CDR3 sequence (DNA): TGTGCCAGCAGTGAATCTGGGAGTCAAGAGACCCAGTACTTC. Translating it yields CASSESGSQETQYF.

The sample holds a few counts of this clonotype. This chain links TRBV7-7 with TRBJ2-5; 8 positions match TRBD2. There are 14 residues in the CDR3. Per the germline V gene, CDR1 is SSHAT and CDR2 is FNYEAQ (reference sequence). V was clipped by 5 bases and J by 5 bases; unmatched bases: 7. CDR3 sequence (DNA): TGTGCCAGCAGCCTTGGGACTAGTAGGGAGACCCAGTACTTC. This sequence encodes CASSLGTSRETQYF.

This clonotype was counted only a few times. The rearrangement uses TRBV20-1 and TRBJ1-4; TRBD1 matches at 7 bases. The CDR3 is made up of 12 amino acids. CDR1 DFQATT and CDR2 SNEGSKA come from the germline V gene (reference sequence). The ends lost 6 bases at V and 9 bases at J; junction bases unmatched: 7. The CDR3 loop reads CSARQGRKKLFF. The DNA of the CDR3 is TGCAGTGCAAGACAGGGTCGGAAAAAACTGTTTTTT.

The V call is TRBV9, the J call TRBJ1-1; tentative D call: TRBD1 (6 bases). Trimming stripped 0 bases from V and 5 bases from J, with 14 bases between. The germline CDR1 and CDR2 sequences are SGDLS and YYNGEE. The CDR3 has 15 amino acids. The CDR3 DNA reads as TGTGCCAGCAGCGTAGCCAGGGACATCCGAACTGAAGCTTTCTTT. Protein: CASSVARDIRTEAFF.

This clonotype was picked up many times. This chain links TRBV29-1 with TRBJ2-7; no firm D call. The CDR3 runs to 12 residues. V dropped 4 bases and J dropped 1 base, with 8 bases sitting between them. Germline CDR1 is SQVTM and CDR2 is ANQGSEA. As DNA, the CDR3 is TGCAGCGTTGCAAAGGATTCCTACGAGCAGTACTTC. Protein sequence: CSVAKDSYEQYF.

Regarding this clonotype: The conserved phenylalanine or tryptophan is not found at the CDR3 terminus, so this likely reflects a read error. The rearrangement links TRBV7-4 to TRBJ1-2, with D possibly being TRBD1 (6 bases). Germline CDR1 reads SGHVT; CDR2 reads SQSDAQ. This CDR3 spans 14 amino acids. V lost 0 bases and J lost 5, with 10 bases in between. CDR3 nucleotides: TGTGCCAGCAGCTTAGCTGGGGGCGGATATGGCTACACCCTC. It yields the protein CASSLAGGGYGYTL.

This clonotype has a handful of counts. The chain has TRBV9 and TRBJ2-5; D may be TRBD1 (5 bases). The CDR3 runs 15 residues. Germline V gives CDR1 SGDLS, CDR2 YYNGEE. With 5 bases removed from V and 1 base from J, the gap between germline ends came to 15 bases. CDR3 protein: CASSYLDRPQETQYF. The CDR3 DNA sequence: TGTGCCAGCAGTTACCTCGACAGACCCCAAGAGACCCAGTACTTC.

The table lists this clonotype with a few counts. This chain joins TRBV7-9 and TRBJ1-1; possible D gene TRBD1, 5 bases. V lost 3 bases to trimming and J lost 6 bases, with 8 bases between them. There are 12 residues in the CDR3. Germline assignment: CDR1 SEHNR and CDR2 FQNEAQ (reference sequence). CDR3 loop: CASSFPGAEAFF. In nucleotides, the CDR3 is TGTGCCAGCAGCTTTCCGGGGGCTGAAGCTTTCTTT.

J is TRBJ2-2 and V is TRBV29-1; possible D gene TRBD1, 7 bases. The germline V and J ends were trimmed by 1 base and 3 bases, with 12 bases remaining between them. The CDR3 has 15 amino acids. Germline loops: CDR1 SQVTM, CDR2 ANQGSEA. The CDR3 sequence: CSVEGRRGDTGELFF. The CDR3 DNA reads TGCAGCGTTGAAGGGCGCAGGGGGGACACCGGGGAGCTGTTTTTT.

This clonotype was seen more than once but under ten times. This chain connects TRBV6-6 to TRBJ1-2; possible D gene TRBD1, 6 bases. Looked up from germline, CDR1 is MNHNY and CDR2 is SVGAGI (reference sequence). The CDR3 length is 14 residues. V was trimmed by 6 bases and J by 3 bases, leaving 14 bases between them. In DNA, the CDR3 is TGTGCCAGCAGCCCCGCAGGGGAGGACTATGGCTACACCTTC. Translating it yields CASSPAGEDYGYTF.

This clonotype was counted a few times. CDR3 sequence (DNA): TGCAGTGCTAGAGACGTGAGACAGCAAAACTATGGCTACACCTTC. This translates into CSARDVRQQNYGYTF. V gene TRBV20-1 combines with J gene TRBJ1-2, with D possibly matching TRBD1 (5 bases). V was clipped by 0 bases and J by 2 bases, with 13 bases between them. From germline, CDR1 is DFQATT and CDR2 SNEGSKA (reference sequence). The CDR3 loop spans 15 amino acids.

This clonotype was detected many times. The rearrangement links TRBV15 to TRBJ2-7; no reliable D call. Trimming left V 1 base short and J 2 bases short, with 6 bases between. The germline V gene encodes CDR1 LNHNV and CDR2 YYDKDF (reference sequence). This CDR3 comprises 13 residues. The CDR3: CATSRVLPYEQYF. The DNA for the CDR3 is TGTGCCACCAGCAGAGTGTTGCCCTACGAGCAGTACTTC.

V is TRBV7-9 and J is TRBJ1-5, with TRBD1 matching over 9 bases. The CDR3 length is 16 residues. J gave up 7 bases and V 4 bases, and 11 bases lay outside the gene matches. Germline CDR1 and CDR2: SEHNR and FQNEAQ (reference sequence). Written as DNA, the CDR3 is TGTGCCAGCAGCTCGGGACAGGGCTATGGTGAGCAGCCCCAGCATTTT. This translates into CASSSGQGYGEQPQHF.

This clonotype showed up just a few times. The chain employs TRBV20-1 and TRBJ1-1; a weak D match, TRBD1 (5 bases). The length of the CDR3 is 16 residues. Germline CDR1 reads DFQATT; CDR2 reads SNEGSKA (reference sequence). The V end was cut by 6 bases, the J end by 0 bases, with 20 bases between. CDR3 sequence: CSAEPRGGLVNTEAFF. CDR3 coding DNA: TGCAGTGCCGAACCGCGGGGGGGACTGGTGAACACTGAAGCTTTCTTT.

V is TRBV15 and J is TRBJ1-2; D not certain. Germline lookup yields CDR1 LNHNV and CDR2 YYDKDF (reference sequence). This CDR3 region has 13 residues. V lost 11 bases to trimming and J lost 8 bases, with 21 bases between them. CDR3 in amino acids: CAWSVQQSSGYTF. The CDR3 nucleotides read TGTGCCTGGAGTGTACAGCAGTCGTCGGGCTACACCTTC.

The sample holds a few counts of this clonotype. This chain joins TRBV5-1 and TRBJ1-4, with D unresolved. Germline-derived CDR1 and CDR2 are SGHRS and YFSETQ. V shed 4 bases and J shed 0 bases, with 4 bases lying between them. This CDR3 spans 13 amino acids. The CDR3 DNA reads TGCGCCAGCAGCCTTGCAACTAATGAAAAACTGTTTTTT. This sequence encodes CASSLATNEKLFF.

V gene TRBV11-2 combines with J gene TRBJ1-4; no clear D gene. The CDR3 totals 13 residues. In germline, CDR1 is SGHAT, CDR2 FQNNGV. V was cut by 1 base and J by 8 bases, with 8 bases left in between. The CDR3 here is CASSLGPGEKLFF. The CDR3 DNA is TGTGCCAGCAGCTTAGGTCCGGGGGAAAAACTGTTTTTT. Supplemented by reference TRBV11-2 and TRBJ1-4, the full variable domain reads EAGVAQSPRYKIIEKRQSVAFWCNPISGHATLYWYQQILGQGPKLLIQFQNNGVVDDSQLPKDRFSAERLKGVDSTLKIQPAKLEDSAVYLCASSLGPGEKLFFGSGTQLSVL.

On this clonotype itself: A much larger clone lies one base from this, so it may be a read error. The rearrangement joins TRBV29-1 to TRBJ2-7, with D perhaps TRBD1 or TRBD2 (7 bases each). This CDR3 region has 15 residues. CDR1 is SQVTM and CDR2 is ANQGSEA in the germline V gene. The CDR3 reads CSVEGDRQGWRERYF. In DNA form, the CDR3 reads TGCAGCGTTGAAGGTGACCGACAGGGCTGGCGGGAGCGGTACTTC.

This clonotype has a handful of counts. The chain has TRBV10-3 and TRBJ1-2; no firm D call. V lost 10 bases, J lost 6 bases, and 15 bases lay in between. Germline-derived CDR1 and CDR2 are ENHRY and SYGVKD. The CDR3 contains 12 residues. CDR3 sequence (DNA): TGTGCCACCAGACATAGACCCAATGGCTACACCTTC. Protein: CATRHRPNGYTF.

This chain joins TRBV9 and TRBJ1-1; 9 bases align to TRBD1. J lost 5 bases, V lost 4 bases, and 9 bases had no gene match. CDR3 length: 15 amino acids. Germline V gene lookup returns CDR1 SGDLS and CDR2 YYNGEE. CDR3 loop: CASSTLDRGGTEAFF. In nucleotides, the CDR3 is TGTGCCAGCAGCACCCTGGACAGGGGTGGGACTGAAGCTTTCTTT.

This clonotype was recorded a few times. V and J are TRBV14 and TRBJ2-5; 10 bases are a match to TRBD2. The CDR3 is 16 amino acids. J gave up 2 bases and V 2 bases, and 5 bases lay outside the gene matches. Looked up from germline, CDR1 is SGHDN and CDR2 is FVKESK. The CDR3 DNA follows: TGTGCCAGCAGCCAATATAGCGGGGGGTCTCAAGAGACCCAGTACTTC. Protein sequence: CASSQYSGGSQETQYF.

This sequence joins TRBV29-1 and TRBJ2-5, with 7 positions matching TRBD2. CDR1 is SQVTM, CDR2 ANQGSEA, per germline. Germline trimming cut 1 base from V and 6 bases from J; bases unmatched to any gene: 2. The CDR3 consists of 12 residues. CDR3 amino acids: CSVEGGGQTQYF. In nucleotides, the CDR3 is TGCAGCGTTGAAGGGGGGGGACAGACCCAGTACTTC.

The CDR3 DNA reads as TGTGCCAGTAGTACTCGACAGGGCGGGATGATGAACACTGAAGCTTTCTTT. Protein product: CASSTRQGGMMNTEAFF. V and J are TRBV19 and TRBJ1-1; the match to TRBD1 covers 7 bases. With V trimmed by 4 bases and J by 0 bases, 11 bases remained unmatched. This CDR3 has 17 residues. CDR1 LNHDA and CDR2 SQIVND come from the germline V gene (reference sequence).